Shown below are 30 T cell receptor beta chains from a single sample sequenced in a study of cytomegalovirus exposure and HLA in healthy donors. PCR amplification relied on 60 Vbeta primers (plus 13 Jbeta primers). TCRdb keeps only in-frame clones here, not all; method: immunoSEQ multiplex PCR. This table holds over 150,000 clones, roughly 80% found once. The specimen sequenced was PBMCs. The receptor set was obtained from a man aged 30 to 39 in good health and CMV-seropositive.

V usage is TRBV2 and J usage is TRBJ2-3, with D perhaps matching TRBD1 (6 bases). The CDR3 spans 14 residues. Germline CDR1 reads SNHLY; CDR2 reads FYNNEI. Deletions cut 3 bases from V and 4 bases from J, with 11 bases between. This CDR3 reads CASSDLRGSDTQYF. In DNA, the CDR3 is TGTGCCAGCAGTGATCTCAGGGGTTCAGATACGCAGTATTTT.

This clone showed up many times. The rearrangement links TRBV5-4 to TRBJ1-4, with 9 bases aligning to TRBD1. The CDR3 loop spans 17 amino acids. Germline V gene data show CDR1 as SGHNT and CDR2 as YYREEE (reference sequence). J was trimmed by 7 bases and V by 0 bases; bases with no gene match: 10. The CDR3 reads CASSLGPGQGIGEKLFF. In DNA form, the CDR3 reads TGTGCCAGCAGCTTGGGGCCCGGACAGGGGATTGGTGAAAAACTGTTTTTT.

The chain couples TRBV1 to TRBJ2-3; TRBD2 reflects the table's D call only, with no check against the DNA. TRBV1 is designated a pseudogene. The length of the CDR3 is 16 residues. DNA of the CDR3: TGCACCAGCAGCGCGACTAGCGGGAGACTCCCAGATACGCAGTATTTT. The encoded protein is CTSSATSGRLPDTQYF.

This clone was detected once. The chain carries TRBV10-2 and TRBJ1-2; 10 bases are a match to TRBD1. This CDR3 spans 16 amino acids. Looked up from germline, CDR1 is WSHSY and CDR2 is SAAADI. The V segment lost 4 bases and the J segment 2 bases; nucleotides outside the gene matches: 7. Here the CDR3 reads CASSGPTGGVNYGYTF. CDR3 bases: TGCGCCAGCAGTGGACCGACAGGGGGCGTCAACTATGGCTACACCTTC.

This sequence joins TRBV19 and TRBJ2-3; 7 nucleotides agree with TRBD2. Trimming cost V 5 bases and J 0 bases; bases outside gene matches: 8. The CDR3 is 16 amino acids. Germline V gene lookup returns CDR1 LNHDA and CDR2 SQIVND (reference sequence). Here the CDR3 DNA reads TGTGCCAGTAGTGGCGGGACTAAACCTAGCACAGATACGCAGTATTTT. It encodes CASSGGTKPSTDTQYF.

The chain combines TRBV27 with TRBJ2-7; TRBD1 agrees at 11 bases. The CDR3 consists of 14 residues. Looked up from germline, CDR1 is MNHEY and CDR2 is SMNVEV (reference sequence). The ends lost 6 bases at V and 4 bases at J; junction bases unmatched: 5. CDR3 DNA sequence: TGTGCCAGCAGGGGGACAGGGGGATGGTACGAGCAGTACTTC. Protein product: CASRGTGGWYEQYF.

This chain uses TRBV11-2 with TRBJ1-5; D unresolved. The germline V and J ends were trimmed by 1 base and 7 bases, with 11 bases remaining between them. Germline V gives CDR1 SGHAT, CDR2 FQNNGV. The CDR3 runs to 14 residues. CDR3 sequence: CASSLGGSGQPQHF. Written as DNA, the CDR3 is TGTGCCAGCAGCTTAGGAGGGTCTGGCCAGCCCCAGCATTTT. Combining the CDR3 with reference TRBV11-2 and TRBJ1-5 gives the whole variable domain EAGVAQSPRYKIIEKRQSVAFWCNPISGHATLYWYQQILGQGPKLLIQFQNNGVVDDSQLPKDRFSAERLKGVDSTLKIQPAKLEDSAVYLCASSLGGSGQPQHFGDGTRLSIL.

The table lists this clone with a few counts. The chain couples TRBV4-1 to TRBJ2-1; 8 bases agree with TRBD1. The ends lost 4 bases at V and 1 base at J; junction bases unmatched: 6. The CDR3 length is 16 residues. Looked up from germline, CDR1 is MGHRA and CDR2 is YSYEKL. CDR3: CASSPRQGASYNEQFF. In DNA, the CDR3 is TGCGCCAGCAGCCCCCGGCAGGGGGCATCCTACAATGAGCAGTTCTTC.

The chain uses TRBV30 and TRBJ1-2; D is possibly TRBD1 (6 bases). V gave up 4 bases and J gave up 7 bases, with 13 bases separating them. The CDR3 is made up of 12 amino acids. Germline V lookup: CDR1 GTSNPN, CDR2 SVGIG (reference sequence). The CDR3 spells CAWTPGVGGYTF. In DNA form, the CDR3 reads TGTGCCTGGACCCCAGGGGTTGGTGGCTACACCTTC.

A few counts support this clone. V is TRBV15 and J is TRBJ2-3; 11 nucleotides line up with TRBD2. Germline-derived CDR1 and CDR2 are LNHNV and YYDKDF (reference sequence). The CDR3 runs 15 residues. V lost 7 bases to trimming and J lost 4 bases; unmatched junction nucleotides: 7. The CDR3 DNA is TGTGCCACCACCTATCTAGCGGGAGGAGCAGATACGCAGTATTTT. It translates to CATTYLAGGADTQYF.

CDR3 sequence reads: CASSVGWENSPLHF. CDR3 coding DNA: TGTGCCAGCAGCGTAGGATGGGAGAATTCACCCCTCCACTTT. The rearrangement uses TRBV9 and TRBJ1-6; D remains ambiguous. Looked up from germline, CDR1 is SGDLS and CDR2 is YYNGEE. The V end was cut by 0 bases, the J end by 7 bases, with 8 bases between. The CDR3 has 14 residues.

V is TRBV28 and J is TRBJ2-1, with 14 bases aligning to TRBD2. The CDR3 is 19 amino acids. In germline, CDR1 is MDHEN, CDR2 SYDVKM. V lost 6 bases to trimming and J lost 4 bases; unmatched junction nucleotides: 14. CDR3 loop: CASSANLGTSGSEYNEQFF. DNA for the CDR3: TGTGCCAGCAGCGCCAATCTCGGGACTAGCGGGAGTGAATACAATGAGCAGTTCTTC. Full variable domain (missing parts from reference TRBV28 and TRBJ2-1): DVKVTQSSRYLVKRTGEKVFLECVQDMDHENMFWYRQDPGLGLRLIYFSYDVKMKEKGDIPEGYSVSREKKERFSLILESASTNQTSMYLCASSANLGTSGSEYNEQFFGPGTRLTVL.

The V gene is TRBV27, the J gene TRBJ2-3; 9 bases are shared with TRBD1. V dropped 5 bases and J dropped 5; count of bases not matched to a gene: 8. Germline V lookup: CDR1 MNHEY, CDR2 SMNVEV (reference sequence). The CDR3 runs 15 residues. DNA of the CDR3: TGTGCCAGCAGTCGCACGGGACAGGGATTAGATACGCAGTATTTT. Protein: CASSRTGQGLDTQYF.

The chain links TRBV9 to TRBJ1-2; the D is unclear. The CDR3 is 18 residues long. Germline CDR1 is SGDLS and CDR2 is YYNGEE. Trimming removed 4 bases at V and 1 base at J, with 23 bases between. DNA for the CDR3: TGTGCCAGCAGCCCCCCGGAGGAAAAAATCGAAAGTAACTATGGCTACACCTTC. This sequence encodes CASSPPEEKIESNYGYTF.

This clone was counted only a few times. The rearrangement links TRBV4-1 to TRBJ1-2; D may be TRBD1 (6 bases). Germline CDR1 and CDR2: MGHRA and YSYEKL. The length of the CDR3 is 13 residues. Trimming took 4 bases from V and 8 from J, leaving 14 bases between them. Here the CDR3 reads CASSPGQSGGYTF. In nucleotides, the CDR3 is TGCGCCAGCAGCCCCGGACAGTCCGGAGGCTACACCTTC.

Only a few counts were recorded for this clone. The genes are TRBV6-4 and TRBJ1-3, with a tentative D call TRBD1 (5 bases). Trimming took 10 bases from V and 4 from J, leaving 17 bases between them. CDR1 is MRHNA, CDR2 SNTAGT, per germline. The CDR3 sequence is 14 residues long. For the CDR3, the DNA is TGTGCCACCCAGCGGGGATGGGGCGGAAACACCATATATTTT. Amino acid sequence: CATQRGWGGNTIYF.

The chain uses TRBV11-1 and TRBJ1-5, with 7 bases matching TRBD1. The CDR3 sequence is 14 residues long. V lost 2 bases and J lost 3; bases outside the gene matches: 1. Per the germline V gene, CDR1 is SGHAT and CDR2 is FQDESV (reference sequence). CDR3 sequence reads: CASSLTGANQPQHF. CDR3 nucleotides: TGTGCCAGCAGCTTAACAGGGGCCAATCAGCCCCAGCATTTT.

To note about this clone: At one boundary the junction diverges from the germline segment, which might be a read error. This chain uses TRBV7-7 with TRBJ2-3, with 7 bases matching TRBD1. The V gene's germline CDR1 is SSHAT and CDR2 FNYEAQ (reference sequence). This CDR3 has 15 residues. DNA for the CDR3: TGTGCTAGCAGCCCCGGGACAGCGTTCACAGATACGCAGTATTTT. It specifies CASSPGTAFTDTQYF.

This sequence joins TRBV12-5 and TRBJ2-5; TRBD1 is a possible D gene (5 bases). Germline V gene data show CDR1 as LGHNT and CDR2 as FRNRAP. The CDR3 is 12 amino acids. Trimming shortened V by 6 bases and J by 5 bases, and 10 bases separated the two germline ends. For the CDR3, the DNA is TGTGCTAGTGGCACAGGTGAGGAGACCCAGTACTTC. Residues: CASGTGEETQYF.

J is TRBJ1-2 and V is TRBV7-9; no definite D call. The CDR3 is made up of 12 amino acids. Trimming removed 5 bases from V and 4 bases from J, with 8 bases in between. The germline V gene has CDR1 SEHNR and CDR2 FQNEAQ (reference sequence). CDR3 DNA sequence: TGTGCCAGCAGCCAGGTTCCCTATGGCTACACCTTC. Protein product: CASSQVPYGYTF. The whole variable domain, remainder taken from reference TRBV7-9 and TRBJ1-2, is DTGVSQNPRHKITKRGQNVTFRCDPISEHNRLYWYRQTLGQGPEFLTYFQNEAQLEKSRLLSDRFSAERPKGSFSTLEIQRTEQGDSAMYLCASSQVPYGYTFGSGTRLTVV.

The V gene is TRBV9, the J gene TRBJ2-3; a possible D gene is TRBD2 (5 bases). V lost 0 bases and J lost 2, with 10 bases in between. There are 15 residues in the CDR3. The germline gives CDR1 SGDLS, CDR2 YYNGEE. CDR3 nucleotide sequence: TGTGCCAGCAGCGTAGGCCCGGGGAACACAGATACGCAGTATTTT. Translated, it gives CASSVGPGNTDTQYF.

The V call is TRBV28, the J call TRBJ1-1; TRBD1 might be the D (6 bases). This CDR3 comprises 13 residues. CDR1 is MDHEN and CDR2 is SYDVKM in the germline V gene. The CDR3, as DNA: TGTGCTACTTTTCCGGGACAGAACACTGAAGCTTTCTTT. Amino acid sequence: CATFPGQNTEAFF.

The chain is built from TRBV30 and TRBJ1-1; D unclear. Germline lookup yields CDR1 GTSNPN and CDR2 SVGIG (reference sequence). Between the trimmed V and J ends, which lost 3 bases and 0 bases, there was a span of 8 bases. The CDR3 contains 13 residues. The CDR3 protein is CAWRKSMNTEAFF. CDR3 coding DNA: TGTGCCTGGAGAAAGAGCATGAACACTGAAGCTTTCTTT.

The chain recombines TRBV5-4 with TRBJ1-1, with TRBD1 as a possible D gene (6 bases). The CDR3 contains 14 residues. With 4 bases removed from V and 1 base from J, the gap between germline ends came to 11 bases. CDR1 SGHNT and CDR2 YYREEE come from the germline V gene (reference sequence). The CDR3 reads CASSLNRENTEAFF. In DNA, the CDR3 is TGTGCCAGCAGCCTGAACAGGGAGAACACTGAAGCTTTCTTT.

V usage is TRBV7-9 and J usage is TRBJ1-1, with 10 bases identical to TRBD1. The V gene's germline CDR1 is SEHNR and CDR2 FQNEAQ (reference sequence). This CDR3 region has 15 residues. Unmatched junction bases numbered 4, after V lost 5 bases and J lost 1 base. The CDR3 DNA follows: TGTGCCAGCAGCCTAAGACAGGGGGCGAACACTGAAGCTTTCTTT. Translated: CASSLRQGANTEAFF.

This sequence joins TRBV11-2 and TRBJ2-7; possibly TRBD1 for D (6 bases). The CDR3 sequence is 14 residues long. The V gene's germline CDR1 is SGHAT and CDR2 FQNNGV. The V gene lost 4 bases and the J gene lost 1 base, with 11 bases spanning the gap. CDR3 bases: TGTGCCAGCAGCTGGGGGCGGCCTTCCTACGAGCAGTACTTC. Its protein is CASSWGRPSYEQYF. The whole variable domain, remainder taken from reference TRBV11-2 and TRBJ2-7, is EAGVAQSPRYKIIEKRQSVAFWCNPISGHATLYWYQQILGQGPKLLIQFQNNGVVDDSQLPKDRFSAERLKGVDSTLKIQPAKLEDSAVYLCASSWGRPSYEQYFGPGTRLTVT.

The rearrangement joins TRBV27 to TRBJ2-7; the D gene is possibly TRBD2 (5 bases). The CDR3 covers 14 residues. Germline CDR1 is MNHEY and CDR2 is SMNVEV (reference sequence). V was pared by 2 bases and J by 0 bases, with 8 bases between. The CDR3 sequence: CASSLERSSYEQYF. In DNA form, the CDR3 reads TGTGCCAGCAGTTTAGAGCGGAGCTCCTACGAGCAGTACTTC.

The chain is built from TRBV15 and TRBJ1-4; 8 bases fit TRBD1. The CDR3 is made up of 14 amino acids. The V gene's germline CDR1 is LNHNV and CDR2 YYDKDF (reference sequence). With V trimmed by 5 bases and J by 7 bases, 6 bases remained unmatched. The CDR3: CATSAAGQGEKLFF. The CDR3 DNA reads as TGTGCCACCAGCGCCGCAGGACAGGGTGAAAAACTGTTTTTT.

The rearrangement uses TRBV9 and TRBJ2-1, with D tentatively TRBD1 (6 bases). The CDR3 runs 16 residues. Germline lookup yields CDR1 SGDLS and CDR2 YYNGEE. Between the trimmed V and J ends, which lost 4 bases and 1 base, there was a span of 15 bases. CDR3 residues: CASSPGTTLSYNEQFF. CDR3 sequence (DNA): TGTGCCAGCAGCCCCGGGACAACCCTTTCCTACAATGAGCAGTTCTTC.

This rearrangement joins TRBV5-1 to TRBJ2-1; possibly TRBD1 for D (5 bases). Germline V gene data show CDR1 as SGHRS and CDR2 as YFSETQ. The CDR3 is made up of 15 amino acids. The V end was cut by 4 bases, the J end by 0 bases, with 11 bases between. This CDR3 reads CASSRSQGSYNEQFF. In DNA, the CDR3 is TGCGCCAGCAGCCGGTCCCAGGGCTCCTACAATGAGCAGTTCTTC. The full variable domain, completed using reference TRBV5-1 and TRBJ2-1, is KAGVTQTPRYLIKTRGQQVTLSCSPISGHRSVSWYQQTPGQGLQFLFEYFSETQRNKGNFPGRFSGRQFSNSRSEMNVSTLELGDSALYLCASSRSQGSYNEQFFGPGTRLTVL.